A selection of T cell receptor beta chains follows, all from one sample in a study of cytomegalovirus exposure and HLA in healthy donors. The data were produced by immunoSEQ multiplex PCR, yet TCRdb's version contains in-frame clones alone and is incomplete. The sample carries more than 95,000 clones, about 91% recorded once. Sequenced input: PBMCs. The receptor set was obtained from a woman aged 18-29 years in good health and CMV-seronegative. Both conserved end residues are part of each CDR3. The D gene is left open where the match is weak. Not every row has a clone size; where given, it reads once, few, many or a size class.

v_call: TRBV27
clone_size: NA
d_call: TRBD1
j_call: TRBJ1-2
cdr3_aa: CASSLTSTQGAVYGYTF
cdr3_nt: TGTGCCAGCAGTCTAACCTCGACACAGGGGGCCGTCTATGGCTACACCTTC

v_call: TRBV29-1
clone_size: NA
d_call: NA
j_call: TRBJ1-4
cdr3_aa: CSATDNEKLFF
cdr3_nt: TGCAGCGCGACAGATAATGAAAAACTGTTTTTT

v_call: TRBV6-1
clone_size: NA
d_call: NA
j_call: TRBJ1-4
cdr3_aa: CASSAERTATNEKLFF
cdr3_nt: TGTGCCAGCAGTGCCGAGAGGACAGCCACTAATGAAAAACTGTTTTTT

v_call: TRBV28
clone_size: NA
d_call: NA
j_call: TRBJ2-7
cdr3_aa: CASSTTGTYEQYF
cdr3_nt: TGTGCCAGCAGCACCACAGGTACCTACGAGCAGTACTTC

v_call: TRBV6-6
clone_size: once
d_call: TRBD1
j_call: TRBJ1-4
cdr3_aa: CASSGTVTHEKLFF
cdr3_nt: TGTGCCAGCAGTGGGACAGTTACTCATGAAAAACTGTTTTTT

v_call: TRBV19
clone_size: NA
d_call: TRBD1
j_call: TRBJ2-7
cdr3_aa: CASSIGGQGHNEQYF
cdr3_nt: TGTGCCAGTAGTATTGGCGGACAGGGGCACAACGAGCAGTACTTC

v_call: TRBV7-8
clone_size: NA
d_call: NA
j_call: TRBJ2-7
cdr3_aa: CASSPDSFGQYF
cdr3_nt: TGTGCCAGCAGCCCAGACAGTTTCGGGCAGTACTTC

v_call: TRBV9
clone_size: NA
d_call: TRBD2
j_call: TRBJ2-3
cdr3_aa: CASSGGLVSTDTQYF
cdr3_nt: TGTGCCAGCAGCGGGGGACTAGTCAGCACAGATACGCAGTATTTT

v_call: TRBV27
clone_size: NA
d_call: NA
j_call: TRBJ2-7
cdr3_aa: CASSLRGGGTALDGYEQYF
cdr3_nt: TGTGCCAGCAGTTTACGGGGCGGGGGGACAGCGTTAGATGGGTACGAGCAGTACTTC

v_call: TRBV6-5
clone_size: NA
d_call: NA
j_call: TRBJ1-1
cdr3_aa: CASSYSTGFGTEAFF
cdr3_nt: TGTGCCAGCAGTTACTCGACGGGGTTTGGCACTGAAGCTTTCTTT

v_call: TRBV27
clone_size: NA
d_call: NA
j_call: TRBJ1-5
cdr3_aa: CASSLFSDQPQHF
cdr3_nt: TGTGCCAGCAGTTTATTTTCGGATCAGCCCCAGCATTTT

v_call: TRBV15
clone_size: NA
d_call: TRBD2
j_call: TRBJ2-1
cdr3_aa: CATSRDQGTSSYNEQFF
cdr3_nt: TGTGCCACCAGCAGAGATCAGGGGACTAGCTCCTACAATGAGCAGTTCTTC

v_call: TRBV2
clone_size: NA
d_call: NA
j_call: TRBJ1-5
cdr3_aa: CASSERSGSNQPQHF
cdr3_nt: TGTGCCAGCAGTGAAAGGTCCGGGAGCAATCAGCCCCAGCATTTT

v_call: TRBV13
clone_size: NA
d_call: NA
j_call: TRBJ1-1
cdr3_aa: CASSLGPPPRSTEAFF
cdr3_nt: TGTGCCAGCAGCTTAGGACCCCCGCCACGTAGCACTGAAGCTTTCTTT

v_call: TRBV10-1
clone_size: NA
d_call: TRBD1
j_call: TRBJ2-4
cdr3_aa: CASSERGTGKNIQYF
cdr3_nt: TGCGCCAGCAGTGAGCGAGGGACAGGTAAAAACATTCAGTACTTC

v_call: TRBV11-2
clone_size: NA
d_call: TRBD1
j_call: TRBJ2-7
cdr3_aa: CASSSLTGGYGEQYF
cdr3_nt: TGTGCCAGCAGCTCCCTGACAGGGGGTTATGGGGAGCAGTACTTC

v_call: TRBV2
clone_size: NA
d_call: NA
j_call: TRBJ1-2
cdr3_aa: CATPPGTYTPNYGYTF
cdr3_nt: TGTGCCACCCCTCCTGGGACTTATACACCGAACTATGGCTACACCTTC

v_call: TRBV4-1
clone_size: NA
d_call: TRBD1
j_call: TRBJ2-6
cdr3_aa: CASSQDRTGYYSGANVLTF
cdr3_nt: TGCGCCAGCAGCCAAGATCGGACAGGCTATTACTCTGGGGCCAACGTCCTGACTTTC

v_call: TRBV11-3
clone_size: NA
d_call: TRBD2
j_call: TRBJ2-2
cdr3_aa: CASSPPGLNTGELFF
cdr3_nt: TGTGCCAGCAGCCCACCGGGACTAAACACCGGGGAGCTGTTTTTT

v_call: TRBV21-1
clone_size: NA
d_call: NA
j_call: TRBJ2-1
cdr3_aa: CASGGRAYNEQFF
cdr3_nt: TGTGCCAGCGGAGGGAGGGCCTACAATGAGCAGTTCTTC

v_call: TRBV14
clone_size: NA
d_call: TRBD2
j_call: TRBJ2-7
cdr3_aa: CASSQGPSGSYEQYF
cdr3_nt: TGTGCCAGCAGCCAAGGCCCTAGCGGGTCATACGAGCAGTACTTC

v_call: TRBV9
clone_size: once
d_call: NA
j_call: TRBJ1-1
cdr3_aa: CASSAGHTEAFF
cdr3_nt: TGTGCCAGCAGCGCGGGTCACACTGAAGCTTTCTTT

v_call: TRBV6-5
clone_size: NA
d_call: TRBD1
j_call: TRBJ1-2
cdr3_aa: CASSSQGASYTF
cdr3_nt: TGTGCCAGCAGTTCCCAGGGGGCAAGCTACACCTTC

v_call: TRBV30
clone_size: NA
d_call: TRBD2
j_call: TRBJ2-1
cdr3_aa: CAWSVVAGAYNEQFF
cdr3_nt: TGTGCCTGGAGTGTAGTAGCGGGGGCCTACAATGAGCAGTTCTTC

v_call: TRBV5-1
clone_size: NA
d_call: NA
j_call: TRBJ2-7
cdr3_aa: CASSLVPGDYEQYF
cdr3_nt: TGCGCCAGCAGCTTGGTTCCAGGGGACTACGAGCAGTACTTC

v_call: TRBV28
clone_size: once
d_call: TRBD1
j_call: TRBJ1-2
cdr3_aa: CASSSGGGSRYGYTF
cdr3_nt: TGTGCCAGCAGTTCAGGGGGCGGGTCCCGATATGGCTACACCTTC

v_call: TRBV27
clone_size: NA
d_call: NA
j_call: TRBJ1-2
cdr3_aa: CASSPRGGDGYTF
cdr3_nt: TGTGCCAGCAGCCCCCGCGGAGGGGATGGCTACACCTTC

v_call: TRBV6-5
clone_size: NA
d_call: NA
j_call: TRBJ1-1
cdr3_aa: CASNPGQGKAFF
cdr3_nt: TGTGCCAGCAACCCGGGGCAGGGGAAAGCTTTCTTT

v_call: TRBV2
clone_size: NA
d_call: TRBD2
j_call: TRBJ2-7
cdr3_aa: CASSQLSGRDSYEQYF
cdr3_nt: TGTGCCAGCAGTCAACTTAGCGGGAGGGACTCCTACGAGCAGTACTTC

v_call: TRBV28
clone_size: few
d_call: TRBD2
j_call: TRBJ2-7
cdr3_aa: CASSTSGTSGRAYEQYF
cdr3_nt: TGTGCCAGCAGTACCTCCGGGACTAGCGGGAGGGCCTACGAGCAGTACTTC

v_call: TRBV6-6
clone_size: NA
d_call: TRBD2
j_call: TRBJ2-7
cdr3_aa: CASTQTSGTYEQYF
cdr3_nt: TGTGCCAGCACTCAGACTAGCGGGACTTACGAGCAGTACTTC

v_call: TRBV18
clone_size: NA
d_call: TRBD1
j_call: TRBJ2-7
cdr3_aa: CASSLGQGYTSYEQYF
cdr3_nt: TGTGCCAGCTCCCTCGGACAGGGGTATACCTCCTACGAGCAGTACTTC

v_call: TRBV30
clone_size: NA
d_call: NA
j_call: TRBJ1-2
cdr3_aa: CAWSGDRNNYGYTF
cdr3_nt: TGTGCCTGGAGTGGAGACAGGAATAACTATGGCTACACCTTC

v_call: TRBV11-3
clone_size: NA
d_call: NA
j_call: TRBJ2-1
cdr3_aa: CASSLGGSWYDNEQFF
cdr3_nt: TGTGCCAGCAGCTTAGGCGGTAGCTGGTATGACAATGAGCAGTTCTTC

v_call: TRBV2
clone_size: NA
d_call: NA
j_call: TRBJ2-1
cdr3_aa: CASYTGNNEQFF
cdr3_nt: TGTGCCAGCTATACCGGGAACAATGAGCAGTTCTTC

v_call: TRBV29-1
clone_size: NA
d_call: NA
j_call: TRBJ1-2
cdr3_aa: CSVGREGGYTF
cdr3_nt: TGCAGCGTAGGGAGGGAAGGGGGCTACACCTTC

v_call: TRBV28
clone_size: NA
d_call: TRBD2
j_call: TRBJ2-7
cdr3_aa: CASRTSGIYEQYF
cdr3_nt: TGTGCCAGCAGGACTAGCGGGATCTACGAGCAGTACTTC

v_call: TRBV4-3
clone_size: NA
d_call: TRBD1
j_call: TRBJ2-1
cdr3_aa: CASSQKLGQGNEQFF
cdr3_nt: TGCGCCAGCAGCCAAAAGTTGGGACAGGGCAATGAGCAGTTCTTC

v_call: TRBV15
clone_size: NA
d_call: NA
j_call: TRBJ2-1
cdr3_aa: CATSRGTGIPYNEQFF
cdr3_nt: TGTGCCACCAGCAGAGGAACAGGTATTCCTTACAATGAGCAGTTCTTC

v_call: TRBV19
clone_size: once
d_call: NA
j_call: TRBJ1-1
cdr3_aa: CASRVGGLTTEAFF
cdr3_nt: TGTGCCAGTCGCGTTGGGGGACTCACCACTGAAGCTTTCTTT

v_call: TRBV5-1
clone_size: NA
d_call: NA
j_call: TRBJ2-5
cdr3_aa: CASSGPSGTQYF
cdr3_nt: TGCGCCAGCAGCGGGCCGTCCGGGACCCAGTACTTC

v_call: TRBV6-1
clone_size: NA
d_call: TRBD2
j_call: TRBJ2-7
cdr3_aa: CASMEAGTSGRYEQYF
cdr3_nt: TGTGCCAGCATGGAAGCAGGGACTAGCGGGAGGTACGAGCAGTACTTC

v_call: TRBV27
clone_size: NA
d_call: NA
j_call: TRBJ2-3
cdr3_aa: CASRWGDRDTQYF
cdr3_nt: TGTGCCAGCAGATGGGGGGATCGAGATACGCAGTATTTT

v_call: TRBV5-4
clone_size: NA
d_call: TRBD2
j_call: TRBJ2-1
cdr3_aa: CASSGTSGSYNEQFF
cdr3_nt: TGTGCCAGCAGCGGGACTAGCGGCTCCTACAATGAGCAGTTCTTC

v_call: TRBV6-6
clone_size: NA
d_call: NA
j_call: TRBJ1-4
cdr3_aa: CASQSNEKLFF
cdr3_nt: TGTGCCAGCCAGTCTAATGAAAAACTGTTTTTT

v_call: TRBV6-1
clone_size: once
d_call: NA
j_call: TRBJ1-5
cdr3_aa: CASTSQQGTPQPQHF
cdr3_nt: TGTGCCAGCACATCCCAACAGGGTACCCCTCAGCCCCAGCATTTT

v_call: TRBV2
clone_size: NA
d_call: NA
j_call: TRBJ1-2
cdr3_aa: CACPRGNGYTF
cdr3_nt: TGTGCCTGCCCCAGGGGAAATGGCTACACCTTC

v_call: TRBV6-1
clone_size: NA
d_call: NA
j_call: TRBJ2-3
cdr3_aa: CASSEVAGSTDTQYF
cdr3_nt: TGTGCCAGCAGTGAAGTGGCAGGGAGCACAGATACGCAGTATTTT

v_call: TRBV27
clone_size: NA
d_call: TRBD1
j_call: TRBJ2-7
cdr3_aa: CASSLGDSPYEQYF
cdr3_nt: TGTGCCAGCAGTTTAGGGGACAGCCCCTACGAGCAGTACTTC

v_call: TRBV6-5
clone_size: NA
d_call: NA
j_call: TRBJ2-7
cdr3_aa: CASSYSGDSYEQYF
cdr3_nt: TGTGCCAGCAGTTACTCCGGGGACTCCTACGAGCAGTACTTC

v_call: TRBV29-1
clone_size: NA
d_call: TRBD1
j_call: TRBJ1-1
cdr3_aa: CSRRKYRGTEAFF
cdr3_nt: TGCAGTAGAAGAAAGTACAGGGGCACTGAAGCTTTCTTT

v_call: TRBV30
clone_size: NA
d_call: NA
j_call: TRBJ1-2
cdr3_aa: CAWSVQGLHGYTF
cdr3_nt: TGTGCCTGGAGTGTCCAGGGGCTCCATGGCTACACCTTC

v_call: TRBV5-1
clone_size: few
d_call: TRBD1
j_call: TRBJ1-5
cdr3_aa: CASSPTGDRGWPQHF
cdr3_nt: TGCGCCAGCAGCCCGACCGGGGACAGGGGGTGGCCCCAGCATTTT